The rows below give T cell receptor beta chains drawn from one sample of a study of identical twins. Each CDR3 protein is one row after TCRdb ran MiXCR on the 5' RACE reads. This sample has just under 650,000 distinct CDR3 sequences, with about 7% found just once. The sample was also linked to a second study, of yellow fever vaccine responses in identical twins.

Material: PBMCs. The receptors stem from a woman between 18 and 30 years old in good health. Both conserved end residues are part of each CDR3. D genes are given only for firm matches. Rows give clone size only sometimes, using once, few, many, or a class for an expanded clone.

clone size | D gene | J gene | V gene | CDR3 DNA | CDR3 protein
many | . | TRBJ2-7 | TRBV5-6 | TGTGCCAGCAGCTTGGTTGATAGGCGCTACGACGAGCAGTACTTC | CASSLVDRRYDEQYF
. | TRBD1 | TRBJ2-1 | TRBV6-5 | TGTGCCAGCAGTTACTCCCGGACAGGTGCCTACAATGAGCAGTTCTTC | CASSYSRTGAYNEQFF
. | . | TRBJ2-5 | TRBV24-1 | TGTGCCACCAGTGAGGGGGGACACATAAACGGGAAGACCCAGTACTTC | CATSEGGHINGKTQYF
. | . | TRBJ1-1 | TRBV20-1 | TGCAGTGCTACCAGAGTAGTGAACACTGAAGCTTTCTTT | CSATRVVNTEAFF
. | . | TRBJ2-7 | TRBV29-1 | TGCAGCGGGGGACTGGGGTACGAGCAGTACTTC | CSGGLGYEQYF
many | TRBD2 | TRBJ2-5 | TRBV6-1 | TGTGCCAGCAGTGAGACCGGGACTAGCGCCCAAGAGACCCAGTACTTC | CASSETGTSAQETQYF
many | . | TRBJ1-4 | TRBV12-3/TRBV12-4 | TGTGCCAGCAGTCCCCGAGGGGCGCGGGGGAAACTGTTTTTT | CASSPRGARGKLFF
few | . | TRBJ2-3 | TRBV7-6 | TGTGCCAGCAGCTTATCAGCGCCCCTCCCGCAGTATTTT | CASSLSAPLPQYF
few | TRBD1 | TRBJ1-2 | TRBV28 | TGTGCCAGCAGGGACAGGGGGCGGTACACCTTC | CASRDRGRYTF
. | . | TRBJ2-7 | TRBV5-1 | TGCGCCAGCAGCTTTGGGCAGGGCGACTACGAGCAGTACTTC | CASSFGQGDYEQYF
many | . | TRBJ2-1 | TRBV5-1 | TGCGCCAGCAGCTTGATACAGGGGACTTACAATGAGCAGTTCTTC | CASSLIQGTYNEQFF
. | TRBD2 | TRBJ2-3 | TRBV10-3 | TGTGCCATCAGTGGTCTGGCGGGGGGCGGCGACCCCACAGATACGCAGTATTTT | CAISGLAGGGDPTDTQYF
many | TRBD1 | TRBJ2-7 | TRBV20-1 | TGCAGTGCTAGAGAAGGGACAGGGGACGCCTACGAGCAGTACTTC | CSAREGTGDAYEQYF
. | . | TRBJ2-2 | TRBV29-1 | TGCAGCGTAGACTTACGGACAGAGAAGGGCACCGGGGAGCTGTTTTTT | CSVDLRTEKGTGELFF
few | . | TRBJ2-1 | TRBV24-1 | TGTGCCACCAGTAGGGGCCCCGCCTACAATGAGCAGTTCTTC | CATSRGPAYNEQFF
. | TRBD1 | TRBJ2-2 | TRBV12-3/TRBV12-4 | TGTGCCAGCAGTCCCCGACAGGGAGTGAACACCGGGGAGCTGTTTTTT | CASSPRQGVNTGELFF
many | . | TRBJ1-6 | TRBV5-1 | TGCGCCAGCAGCTGGTTGACAGACGGTAATTCACCCCTCCACTTT | CASSWLTDGNSPLHF